A single sample is the source of the 8 T cell receptor beta chains below, sequenced in a study of cytomegalovirus exposure and HLA in healthy donors. The assay was immunoSEQ multiplex PCR, and TCRdb's table has in-frame clones only and misses some. This table holds 120,000 or so clones, about 83% found once. The sample comprised PBMCs. Every receptor here comes from a woman in her 30s in good health and CMV-seronegative.

V is TRBV7-8 and J is TRBJ1-1; D possibly corresponds to TRBD1 (5 bases). The CDR3 has 13 amino acids. Germline V CDR1 and CDR2: SGHVS, FQNEAQ. V lost 7 bases, J lost 2 bases, and 11 bases lay in between. The CDR3 sequence: CASNRQTNTEAFF. The CDR3 region has the DNA TGTGCCAGCAATAGACAGACTAACACTGAAGCTTTCTTT.

J is TRBJ2-1 and V is TRBV5-4; 7 bases map to TRBD2. The V gene end was trimmed by 7 bases and the J gene end by 4 bases; junction bases not matched to a gene: 8. This CDR3 spans 14 amino acids. Germline CDR1 reads SGHNT; CDR2 reads YYREEE (reference sequence). In nucleotides, the CDR3 is TGTGCCAGCCGTGGGGGGGACCTATACAATGAGCAGTTCTTC. Its protein product is CASRGGDLYNEQFF.

This clone was found a few times. The chain carries TRBV19 and TRBJ1-5, with TRBD1 matching 12 bases. CDR3 length equals 17 residues. CDR1 is LNHDA and CDR2 is SQIVND in the germline V gene (reference sequence). The junction had 9 bases not matched to a gene; V was cut back by 7 bases and J by 2 bases. The CDR3 loop reads CASIRGTGGEGNQPQHF. For the CDR3, the DNA is TGTGCCAGTATCCGCGGGACAGGGGGCGAAGGCAATCAGCCCCAGCATTTT.

There are a few counts of this clone. The chain joins TRBV19 to TRBJ1-6, with no clear D. Germline V gene lookup returns CDR1 LNHDA and CDR2 SQIVND (reference sequence). The ends were cut back, 0 bases at V and 13 bases at J, with 7 bases in the middle. This CDR3 region has 12 residues. The CDR3 DNA reads as TGTGCCAGTAGTATAGATCGAGAGCCCCTCCACTTT. It specifies CASSIDREPLHF.

This rearrangement joins TRBV9 to TRBJ2-5, with 7 bases lining up with TRBD1. Per germline, CDR1 SGDLS and CDR2 YYNGEE. Trimming removed 4 bases from V and 2 bases from J; junction bases left unmatched: 8. The CDR3 runs to 15 residues. CDR3 DNA sequence: TGTGCCAGCAGCAACCGGGACAGCTCACAAGAGACCCAGTACTTC. Amino acid sequence: CASSNRDSSQETQYF.

This chain connects TRBV7-2 to TRBJ2-5; unclear D gene. Germline lookup yields CDR1 SGHTA and CDR2 FQGNSA. The ends were cut back, 3 bases at V and 5 bases at J, with 4 bases in the middle. The CDR3 is 11 amino acids. CDR3 nucleotide sequence: TGTGCCAGCAGCTTGAGCGAGACCCAGTACTTC. Amino acids: CASSLSETQYF.

This clone was counted only a few times. V is TRBV19 and J is TRBJ1-2, with 9 bases aligning to TRBD1. Germline values: CDR1 LNHDA, CDR2 SQIVND (reference sequence). CDR3 size: 15 residues. V lost 8 bases, J lost 0 bases, and 7 bases stayed unmatched. CDR3 amino acids: CASLDRGQANYGYTF. In DNA form, the CDR3 reads TGTGCCAGTCTGGACAGGGGTCAGGCTAACTATGGCTACACCTTC.

V and J are TRBV6-5 and TRBJ1-6, with D uncertain. In germline, CDR1 is MNHEY, CDR2 SVGAGI. Deletions cut 0 bases from V and 7 bases from J, with 10 bases between. CDR3 length: 15 residues. The chain's CDR3 is CASSYSHAENSPLHF. The CDR3, as DNA: TGTGCCAGCAGTTACTCCCACGCTGAGAATTCACCCCTCCACTTT.